Sequencing of this TCR beta chain was carried out in a study of blood T cell repertoires in COVID-19. Clones were sequenced by immunoSEQ multiplex PCR, and TCRdb holds only the in-frame ones, with some missing. The data hold 170,000 or so clones, with approximately 78% observed a single time. The study recruited people aged about 18 to 89 years across around 23 US areas. Trimming took 11 bases from V and 3 from J, leaving 20 bases between them. There are 14 residues in the CDR3. Germline V CDR1 and CDR2: MRHNA, SNTAGT. The gene calls are TRBV6-4 and TRBJ2-7; D uncertain. The receptor was isolated from a woman between 45 and 65 years old who had recovered from COVID-19. Material for sequencing was PBMCs or T cells enriched from blood (not recorded which). For the CDR3, the DNA is TGTGCCCCCTGCGTAGCCAGCCTTTTCTACGAGCAGTACTTC. Translating gives CAPCVASLFYEQYF.